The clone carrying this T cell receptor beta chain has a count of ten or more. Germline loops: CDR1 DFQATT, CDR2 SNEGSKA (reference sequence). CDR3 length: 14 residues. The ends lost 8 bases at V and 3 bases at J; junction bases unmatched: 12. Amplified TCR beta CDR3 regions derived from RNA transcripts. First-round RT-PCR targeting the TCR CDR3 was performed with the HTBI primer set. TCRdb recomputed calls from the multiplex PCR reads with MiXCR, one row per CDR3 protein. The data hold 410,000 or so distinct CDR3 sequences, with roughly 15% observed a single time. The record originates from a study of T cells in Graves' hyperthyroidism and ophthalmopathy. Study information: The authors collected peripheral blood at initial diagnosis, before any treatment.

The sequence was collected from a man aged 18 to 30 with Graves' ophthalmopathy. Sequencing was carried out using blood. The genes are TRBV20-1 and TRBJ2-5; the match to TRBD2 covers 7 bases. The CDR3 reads CSQRLAWSEETQYF. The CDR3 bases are TGCAGTCAAAGACTAGCCTGGTCTGAAGAGACCCAGTACTTC.